The 27 T cell receptor beta chains in this list originate from one sample, sequenced in a study of cytomegalovirus exposure and HLA in healthy donors. In the PCR, 60 Vbeta and 13 Jbeta primers were used. Using immunoSEQ multiplex PCR, the repertoire was profiled, and TCRdb retains in-frame clones only, with some absent. The sample includes about 170,000 clones, around 86% of them seen just once. Sequenced: PBMCs. These receptors originate from a male donor in good health and CMV-seronegative.

The gene calls are TRBV6-5 and TRBJ1-2, with a possible D match to TRBD1 (6 bases). V gave up 6 bases and J gave up 8 bases, with 13 bases separating them. This CDR3 region has 12 residues. Germline V gene lookup returns CDR1 MNHEY and CDR2 SVGAGI. CDR3 nucleotide sequence: TGTGCCAGCAGACGGTACAGGGAAGGCTACACCTTC. This encodes CASRRYREGYTF.

The CDR3 region is CASRYGTGNGELFF. In DNA form, the CDR3 reads TGTGCCAGCAGATATGGGACAGGGAACGGGGAGCTGTTTTTT. The V and J genes are TRBV5-4 and TRBJ2-2, with TRBD1 identical over 9 bases. V shed 5 bases and J 7 bases; nucleotides not matched to a gene: 6. Germline CDR1 and CDR2: SGHNT and YYREEE (reference sequence). The CDR3 consists of 14 residues.

The chain has TRBV11-2 and TRBJ2-6; D uncertain. The V and J ends lost 2 bases and 2 bases respectively, with 10 bases between them. Germline assignment: CDR1 SGHAT and CDR2 FQNNGV. The length of the CDR3 is 16 residues. In DNA, the CDR3 is TGTGCCAGCAGCTTAAATTCAGGCGCTGGGGCCAACGTCCTGACTTTC. As protein: CASSLNSGAGANVLTF.

The count of this clone is one. The V and J genes are TRBV5-6 and TRBJ1-1; D may be TRBD1 (5 bases). The CDR3 is 15 amino acids. Trimming left V 0 bases short and J 10 bases short, with 19 bases between. Germline V gene sequence: CDR1 SGHDT, CDR2 YYEEEE. CDR3 DNA: TGTGCCAGCAGCTTGGGGACTAGCGCAGGGTCCGGAGCTTTCTTT. Protein: CASSLGTSAGSGAFF.

V and J are TRBV27 and TRBJ2-7; 7 nucleotides align to TRBD2. J lost 7 bases, V lost 7 bases, and 16 bases had no gene match. Germline V lookup: CDR1 MNHEY, CDR2 SMNVEV (reference sequence). The CDR3 has 15 amino acids. CDR3: CASTQAGYLSGEQYF. Here the CDR3 DNA reads TGTGCCAGCACCCAAGCGGGGTATCTGTCAGGGGAGCAGTACTTC.

This clone occurred once. J is TRBJ1-1 and V is TRBV15; 7 bases are shared with TRBD1. The junction had 0 bases not matched to a gene; V was cut back by 1 base and J by 1 base. This CDR3 spans 14 amino acids. Germline values: CDR1 LNHNV, CDR2 YYDKDF (reference sequence). The CDR3 protein is CATSRGTGNTEAFF. The CDR3 DNA reads TGTGCCACCAGCAGAGGGACAGGGAACACTGAAGCTTTCTTT.

This clone is a singleton in its sample. The chain joins TRBV5-6 to TRBJ1-1; weak D call: TRBD1 (5 bases). The CDR3 length is 14 residues. Germline V gene sequence: CDR1 SGHDT, CDR2 YYEEEE. The germline V and J ends were trimmed by 0 bases and 5 bases, with 11 bases remaining between them. CDR3 sequence (DNA): TGTGCCAGCAGCTTGGCGGGACTCACAACTGAAGCTTTCTTT. It translates to CASSLAGLTTEAFF.

The chain links TRBV5-4 to TRBJ2-5; D is perhaps TRBD1 (6 bases). The CDR3 consists of 14 residues. V lost 2 bases, J lost 2 bases, and 10 bases lay in between. From germline, CDR1 is SGHNT and CDR2 YYREEE (reference sequence). The CDR3 sequence: CASSLRTAQETQYF. As DNA, the CDR3 is TGTGCCAGCAGCTTAAGGACAGCACAAGAGACCCAGTACTTC.

This clone has only a few counts. The chain combines TRBV5-4 with TRBJ1-4, with D uncertain. Germline CDR1 reads SGHNT; CDR2 reads YYREEE (reference sequence). The CDR3 extends over 13 amino acids. Trimming removed 2 bases from V and 10 bases from J, with 12 bases in between. The CDR3 nucleotides read TGTGCCAGCAGCTTCCGCCCAGAACGAAAACTGTTTTTT. This gives the protein CASSFRPERKLFF.

The J gene is TRBJ1-2, the V gene TRBV15, with 8 bases identical to TRBD1. V was clipped by 7 bases and J by 5 bases; unmatched bases: 6. The CDR3 runs 13 residues. CDR1 is LNHNV, CDR2 YYDKDF, per germline (reference sequence). CDR3 loop: CATNPGTGYGYTF. The CDR3 nucleotides read TGTGCCACCAATCCCGGGACAGGTTATGGCTACACCTTC.

The V call is TRBV10-1, the J call TRBJ2-3; D remains unclear. Deletions cut 2 bases from V and 4 bases from J, with 10 bases between. Germline CDR1 and CDR2: WNHNN and SYGVQD (reference sequence). The CDR3 is 14 amino acids. As DNA, the CDR3 is TGCGCCAGCAGTGAGGGCAGGTCCGCAGATACGCAGTATTTT. Translated: CASSEGRSADTQYF.

This clone was counted between two and nine times. The genes are TRBV29-1 and TRBJ1-1; 8 bases align to TRBD1. The CDR3 is 13 residues long. CDR1 SQVTM and CDR2 ANQGSEA come from the germline V gene. The V gene end was trimmed by 7 bases and the J gene end by 6 bases; junction bases not matched to a gene: 10. CDR3 in amino acids: CSARTGFNSEAFF. The DNA for the CDR3 is TGCAGCGCGAGGACAGGGTTTAATTCTGAAGCTTTCTTT.

The chain uses TRBV6-5 and TRBJ2-7, with a tentative D call TRBD2 (6 bases). The CDR3 sequence is 15 residues long. Germline V gives CDR1 MNHEY, CDR2 SVGAGI. V was cut by 8 bases and J by 1 base, with 18 bases left in between. The CDR3 reads CASVAGSGESYEQYF. CDR3 DNA: TGTGCCAGCGTCGCCGGGTCGGGGGAGTCCTACGAGCAGTACTTC.

The chain uses TRBV14 and TRBJ1-6; D may be TRBD1 (5 bases). This CDR3 comprises 15 residues. V shed 3 bases and J shed 7 bases, with 13 bases lying between them. CDR1 SGHDN and CDR2 FVKESK come from the germline V gene. CDR3 region: CASSQIGGLNSPLHF. In DNA form, the CDR3 reads TGTGCCAGCAGCCAGATCGGGGGTCTGAATTCACCCCTCCACTTT.

The rearrangement joins TRBV6-1 to TRBJ1-1; a weak D match, TRBD1 (5 bases). The CDR3 extends over 14 amino acids. Germline-derived CDR1 and CDR2 are MNHNS and SASEGT. V gave up 9 bases and J gave up 5 bases, with 19 bases separating them. The CDR3 protein is CASRERLQETEAFF. In DNA, the CDR3 is TGTGCCAGTAGAGAAAGATTACAGGAAACTGAAGCTTTCTTT.

The CDR3 nucleotides read TGTGCCAGCAGCTTAGGGACACCGAGCTCTGGGGCCAACGTCCTGACTTTC. It yields the protein CASSLGTPSSGANVLTF. This chain connects TRBV7-7 to TRBJ2-6; D is possibly TRBD1 (5 bases). Trimming pared 1 base from V and 0 bases from J, leaving 10 bases between. There are 17 residues in the CDR3. CDR1 and CDR2 (germline): SSHAT, FNYEAQ (reference sequence).

This sequence joins TRBV28 and TRBJ1-1; 8 bases map to TRBD1. The CDR3 loop spans 14 amino acids. The V gene end was trimmed by 5 bases and the J gene end by 1 base; junction bases not matched to a gene: 3. Germline CDR1 MDHEN, CDR2 SYDVKM. Here the CDR3 DNA reads TGTGCCAGCAGTCCAGGACAGGGGAACACTGAAGCTTTCTTT. This sequence encodes CASSPGQGNTEAFF. The full variable domain, in which reference TRBV28 and TRBJ1-1 provide the parts outside the CDR3, is DVKVTQSSRYLVKRTGEKVFLECVQDMDHENMFWYRQDPGLGLRLIYFSYDVKMKEKGDIPEGYSVSREKKERFSLILESASTNQTSMYLCASSPGQGNTEAFFGQGTRLTVV.

The chain uses TRBV11-2 and TRBJ1-4; D unresolved. Germline loops: CDR1 SGHAT, CDR2 FQNNGV. Trimming stripped 5 bases from V and 4 bases from J, with 14 bases between. The CDR3 has 15 residues. The CDR3 coding sequence is TGTGCCAGCAGCCAAGGGTCCCGGGGTAATGAAAAACTGTTTTTT. Amino acids: CASSQGSRGNEKLFF.

This chain uses TRBV2 with TRBJ2-5; tentatively, D is TRBD1 (5 bases). V gave up 6 bases and J gave up 0 bases, with 14 bases separating them. This CDR3 has 15 amino acids. Germline V gene lookup returns CDR1 SNHLY and CDR2 FYNNEI. The CDR3 is CASRRMAGNQETQYF. The CDR3 DNA follows: TGTGCCAGCAGGAGGATGGCAGGGAACCAAGAGACCCAGTACTTC.

The V and J genes are TRBV6-5 and TRBJ1-3; D gene uncertain. CDR1 is MNHEY and CDR2 is SVGAGI in the germline V gene. The CDR3 runs to 14 residues. V lost 6 bases and J 4 bases, leaving 13 bases between the germline ends. CDR3 region: CASRLGEAGNTIYF. In DNA form, the CDR3 reads TGTGCCAGCAGACTTGGGGAGGCGGGAAACACCATATATTTT.

This clone was counted only a few times. The rearrangement joins TRBV7-8 to TRBJ2-7; 8 bases align to TRBD1. In germline, CDR1 is SGHVS, CDR2 FQNEAQ. The CDR3 spans 14 residues. Trimming cost V 3 bases and J 5 bases; bases outside gene matches: 6. The DNA of the CDR3 is TGTGCCAGCAGCTTGTTGCAGGGGGCGGACGAGCAGTACTTC. It translates to CASSLLQGADEQYF.

This clone was picked up a small number of times. The chain carries TRBV9 and TRBJ1-1, with a tentative D call TRBD1 (6 bases). Deletions cut 3 bases from V and 5 bases from J, with 11 bases between. The CDR3 contains 13 residues. CDR1 and CDR2 (germline): SGDLS, YYNGEE. CDR3 sequence: CASSAGGGTEAFF. CDR3 nucleotide sequence: TGTGCCAGCAGCGCGGGAGGGGGGACTGAAGCTTTCTTT.

The chain recombines TRBV7-8 with TRBJ1-1; 7 positions match TRBD1. The CDR3 contains 13 residues. Per the germline V gene, CDR1 is SGHVS and CDR2 is FQNEAQ. Unmatched junction bases numbered 4, after V lost 6 bases and J lost 3 bases. As DNA, the CDR3 is TGTGCCAGCAGACGAACAGGGGACACTGAAGCTTTCTTT. Residues: CASRRTGDTEAFF.

The chain recombines TRBV4-3 with TRBJ2-1, with D perhaps TRBD1 (6 bases). This CDR3 has 15 amino acids. Germline CDR1 LGHNA, CDR2 YSLEER. Between the trimmed V and J ends, which lost 0 bases and 3 bases, there was a span of 9 bases. CDR3 nucleotides: TGCGCCAGCAGCCAAGACCGGACAGACTACAATGAGCAGTTCTTC. This encodes CASSQDRTDYNEQFF.

This clone was recorded a few times. The chain carries TRBV7-2 and TRBJ1-5; no clear D. V dropped 5 bases and J dropped 7 bases, with 18 bases sitting between them. The CDR3 loop spans 15 amino acids. CDR1 is SGHTA, CDR2 FQGNSA, per germline. For the CDR3, the DNA is TGTGCCAGCAGCCCCCGGTGGGCCACGGGACAGCCCCAGCATTTT. It codes for CASSPRWATGQPQHF.

This clone appeared a few times. This sequence joins TRBV7-6 and TRBJ2-2; D is unclear. The CDR3 contains 13 residues. V gave up 11 bases and J gave up 0 bases, with 10 bases separating them. Germline V gene data show CDR1 as SGHVS and CDR2 as FNYEAQ. The CDR3, as DNA: TGTGCCCTGCTAAGTACGAACACCGGGGAGCTGTTTTTT. Its protein product is CALLSTNTGELFF.

This clone was picked up a small number of times. The chain joins TRBV19 to TRBJ1-6; D perhaps matches TRBD1 (5 bases). The CDR3 length is 14 residues. Between the trimmed V and J ends, which lost 3 bases and 8 bases, there was a span of 11 bases. The germline CDR1 and CDR2 sequences are LNHDA and SQIVND (reference sequence). CDR3 DNA: TGTGCCAGTAGTATTCCAGGGAGGGATTCACCCCTCCACTTT. Translation gives CASSIPGRDSPLHF.